This T cell receptor beta chain was recovered during a study of blood T cell repertoires in COVID-19. TCRdb's table, derived via immunoSEQ multiplex PCR, lists solely in-frame clones and lacks some. This sample has over 85,000 clones; about 85% occur once, and the top ten carry roughly 12%. Germline values: CDR1 SGHRS, CDR2 YFSETQ. Losses at the gene ends were 2 bases for V and 0 bases for J; bases not matched to a gene: 8. The CDR3 is made up of 16 amino acids. The sequencing sample was made of peripheral blood. The receptor's source is a human donor in a cohort sampled during active COVID-19. The chain employs TRBV5-1 and TRBJ2-7; 7 nucleotides agree with TRBD1. CDR3 sequence reads: CASSLPRDSGSYEQYF. The CDR3 DNA reads TGCGCCAGCAGCTTACCCCGGGACAGTGGCTCCTACGAGCAGTACTTC.